These 22 T cell receptor beta chains came from one sample sequenced in a study of cytomegalovirus exposure and HLA in healthy donors. The PCR had 60 Vbeta and 13 Jbeta primers. Profiled with immunoSEQ multiplex PCR; TCRdb holds only in-frame clones, not every one. This sample's clone table lists about 140,000 clones. The material sequenced was PBMCs. The receptors stem from a man between 35 and 55 years old in good health and CMV-seronegative.

The chain combines TRBV15 with TRBJ2-2, with 7 bases aligning to TRBD1. Germline CDR1 reads LNHNV; CDR2 reads YYDKDF (reference sequence). The J segment lost 6 bases and the V segment lost 2 bases, leaving 3 bases of the junction unmatched. The CDR3 is made up of 14 amino acids. The CDR3 loop reads CATSRTGESGELFF. In DNA, the CDR3 is TGTGCCACCAGCAGAACAGGGGAATCCGGGGAGCTGTTTTTT.

The V call is TRBV7-3, the J call TRBJ1-4; 9 bases map to TRBD1. Germline CDR1 reads SGHTA; CDR2 reads FQGTGA. V was pared by 4 bases and J by 10 bases, with 4 bases of the junction left unmatched. The length of the CDR3 is 13 residues. The CDR3 loop is CASSWDRDGKLFF. For the CDR3, the DNA is TGTGCCAGCAGCTGGGACAGGGACGGAAAACTGTTTTTT.

The genes are TRBV4-3 and TRBJ1-6, with D possibly being TRBD1 (6 bases). The CDR3 length is 14 residues. Trimming removed 1 base at V and 10 bases at J, with 11 bases between. Germline V CDR1 and CDR2: LGHNA, YSLEER. CDR3 bases: TGCGCCAGCAGCCAAGTGACAGGAGGCTCACCCCTCCACTTT. Its translation is CASSQVTGGSPLHF.

This chain joins TRBV28 and TRBJ2-1; TRBD2 matches at 10 bases. There are 16 residues in the CDR3. CDR1 and CDR2 (germline): MDHEN, SYDVKM. Trimming at V came to 7 bases and at J to 3 bases, leaving 9 bases not matched to a gene. CDR3 bases: TGTGCCAGCACCGAGAAAGCGGGGGGGAACTACAATGAGCAGTTCTTC. This encodes CASTEKAGGNYNEQFF. Filled out from reference TRBV28 and TRBJ2-1, the complete variable domain reads DVKVTQSSRYLVKRTGEKVFLECVQDMDHENMFWYRQDPGLGLRLIYFSYDVKMKEKGDIPEGYSVSREKKERFSLILESASTNQTSMYLCASTEKAGGNYNEQFFGPGTRLTVL.

V usage is TRBV5-1 and J usage is TRBJ2-6; 10 bases fit TRBD1. Germline loops: CDR1 SGHRS, CDR2 YFSETQ. This CDR3 has 18 residues. V shed 4 bases, J shed 3 bases, and the junction held 10 bases outside the gene matches. CDR3 in DNA: TGCGCCAGCAGCGGTGGGACAGGGGTCCAGGGTGGGGCCAACGTCCTGACTTTC. This sequence encodes CASSGGTGVQGGANVLTF.

The chain has TRBV14 and TRBJ2-2; D ambiguous. CDR1 and CDR2 (germline): SGHDN, FVKESK. This CDR3 is 15 amino acids long. The germline V and J ends were trimmed by 0 bases and 4 bases, with 9 bases remaining between them. The CDR3 loop reads CASSQDPWSTGELFF. Written as DNA, the CDR3 is TGTGCCAGCAGCCAAGATCCGTGGAGCACCGGGGAGCTGTTTTTT. Drawing the rest from reference TRBV14 and TRBJ2-2, the complete variable domain is EAGVTQFPSHSVIEKGQTVTLRCDPISGHDNLYWYRRVMGKEIKFLLHFVKESKQDESGMPNNRFLAERTGGTYSTLKVQPAELEDSGVYFCASSQDPWSTGELFFGEGSRLTVL.

The chain recombines TRBV7-2 with TRBJ1-5; no reliable D call. Germline lookup yields CDR1 SGHTA and CDR2 FQGNSA. The CDR3 is 13 amino acids. Trimming removed 5 bases at V and 4 bases at J, with 9 bases between. The CDR3 here is CASSPLENQPQHF. DNA for the CDR3: TGTGCCAGCAGCCCTCTAGAGAATCAGCCCCAGCATTTT.

This chain joins TRBV5-4 and TRBJ2-7, with 10 bases fitting TRBD2. V lost 4 bases, J lost 6 bases, and 4 bases stayed unmatched. There are 13 residues in the CDR3. The germline V gene has CDR1 SGHNT and CDR2 YYREEE (reference sequence). DNA of the CDR3: TGTGCCAGCAGCCCTAGCGGGGGCCTCGAGCAGTACTTC. Translated, it gives CASSPSGGLEQYF.

The chain couples TRBV5-6 to TRBJ2-3, with 9 bases matching TRBD1. V was pared by 1 base and J by 0 bases, with 3 bases of the junction left unmatched. There are 16 residues in the CDR3. Germline V gene data show CDR1 as SGHDT and CDR2 as YYEEEE. The CDR3 loop is CASSLKQGASTDTQYF. For the CDR3, the DNA is TGTGCCAGCAGCTTGAAACAGGGGGCTAGCACAGATACGCAGTATTTT.

V gene TRBV27 combines with J gene TRBJ1-3; D not resolved. Germline V CDR1 and CDR2: MNHEY, SMNVEV (reference sequence). The V and J ends lost 3 bases and 0 bases respectively, with 6 bases between them. The CDR3 covers 14 residues. The CDR3 DNA reads as TGTGCCAGCAGTTTGGCAAACTCTGGAAACACCATATATTTT. The encoded protein is CASSLANSGNTIYF.

The V call is TRBV7-9, the J call TRBJ2-3; D remains ambiguous. The CDR3 extends over 13 amino acids. Trimming removed 6 bases from V and 0 bases from J, with 7 bases in between. Per the germline V gene, CDR1 is SEHNR and CDR2 is FQNEAQ (reference sequence). The CDR3: CASRLTSTDTQYF. In DNA form, the CDR3 reads TGTGCCAGCAGGTTAACTAGCACAGATACGCAGTATTTT.

The CDR3 protein is CASSIKGTEYNEQFF. CDR3 in DNA: TGTGCCAGTAGTATTAAAGGGACAGAATACAATGAGCAGTTCTTC. The chain joins TRBV19 to TRBJ2-1, with 7 nucleotides matching TRBD1. After removal of 3 bases from V and 4 bases from J, the junction contained 6 bases not matched to a gene. Germline V gives CDR1 LNHDA, CDR2 SQIVND (reference sequence). The CDR3 has 15 amino acids.

The chain recombines TRBV2 with TRBJ1-1; 9 nucleotides agree with TRBD1. V lost 6 bases, J lost 3 bases, and 2 bases stayed unmatched. Germline CDR1 reads SNHLY; CDR2 reads FYNNEI. The CDR3 runs to 13 residues. For the CDR3, the DNA is TGTGCCAGCAGGGGACAGGGCTACACTGAAGCTTTCTTT. Translation: CASRGQGYTEAFF.

This sequence joins TRBV6-1 and TRBJ1-5, with TRBD1 as a possible D gene (6 bases). Trimming took 1 base from V and 1 from J, leaving 14 bases between them. CDR1 and CDR2 from the germline V gene are MNHNS and SASEGT. The CDR3 runs to 17 residues. CDR3 in amino acids: CASSEVGGGGSNQPQHF. Here the CDR3 DNA reads TGTGCCAGCAGTGAAGTTGGTGGGGGCGGAAGCAATCAGCCCCAGCATTTT.

The chain is built from TRBV20-1 and TRBJ1-4; possible D gene TRBD1, 5 bases. CDR1 and CDR2 (germline): DFQATT, SNEGSKA (reference sequence). V was clipped by 5 bases and J by 11 bases, with 12 bases between them. The CDR3 extends over 11 amino acids. The CDR3 DNA reads as TGCAGTGCTCCACGGGGGGGGAAACTGTTTTTT. Translation: CSAPRGGKLFF.

The chain carries TRBV7-9 and TRBJ1-4; a possible D gene is TRBD1 (6 bases). Trimming removed 3 bases from V and 8 bases from J, with 16 bases in between. This CDR3 is built from 15 residues. Germline CDR1 is SEHNR and CDR2 is FQNEAQ (reference sequence). In DNA, the CDR3 is TGTGCCAGCAGCTTCTCCGGGACAAGCGGCGAAAAACTGTTTTTT. Amino acid sequence: CASSFSGTSGEKLFF.

The chain uses TRBV7-9 and TRBJ1-2; no firm D call. The CDR3 is 14 amino acids. Germline V gene data show CDR1 as SEHNR and CDR2 as FQNEAQ (reference sequence). With 5 bases removed from V and 7 bases from J, the gap between germline ends came to 17 bases. The CDR3 reads CASSGRTSGGGYTF. Written as DNA, the CDR3 is TGTGCCAGCAGCGGCCGTACGAGCGGTGGTGGCTACACCTTC.

This sequence joins TRBV19 and TRBJ2-3, with D tentatively TRBD2 (5 bases). The germline V and J ends were trimmed by 7 bases and 1 base, with 21 bases remaining between them. The CDR3 runs to 17 residues. The germline V gene has CDR1 LNHDA and CDR2 SQIVND (reference sequence). The CDR3 region has the DNA TGTGCCAGTACCTCATATACGGGCCGGGGTGGCACAGATACGCAGTATTTT. This translates into CASTSYTGRGGTDTQYF. Complete variable domain (other parts from reference TRBV19 and TRBJ2-3): DGGITQSPKYLFRKEGQNVTLSCEQNLNHDAMYWYRQDPGQGLRLIYYSQIVNDFQKGDIAEGYSVSREKKESFPLTVTSAQKNPTAFYLCASTSYTGRGGTDTQYFGPGTRLTVL.

The genes are TRBV7-6 and TRBJ2-5, with 7 bases identical to TRBD1. From germline, CDR1 is SGHVS and CDR2 FNYEAQ. The CDR3 runs 15 residues. Germline trimming cut 5 bases from V and 7 bases from J; bases unmatched to any gene: 13. The CDR3 region has the DNA TGTGCCAGCAGCACAGGGGCGCCGTTTGGGTTGACCCAGTACTTC. Translating it yields CASSTGAPFGLTQYF.

This chain uses TRBV27 with TRBJ2-3; 10 bases match TRBD2. Germline CDR1 MNHEY, CDR2 SMNVEV (reference sequence). The CDR3 is 17 amino acids. V was clipped by 4 bases and J by 4 bases; unmatched bases: 11. The CDR3 sequence: CASSYVLAGGVSDTQYF. Written as DNA, the CDR3 is TGTGCCAGCAGTTACGTGTTAGCGGGGGGCGTCTCAGATACGCAGTATTTT.

V is TRBV7-9 and J is TRBJ1-1, with TRBD1 matching 8 bases. V gave up 4 bases and J gave up 2 bases; unmatched junction bases: 9. CDR3 length equals 16 residues. The germline CDR1 and CDR2 sequences are SEHNR and FQNEAQ (reference sequence). CDR3 residues: CASSSTQGAGNTEAFF. In DNA form, the CDR3 reads TGTGCCAGCAGCTCAACCCAGGGGGCAGGAAACACTGAAGCTTTCTTT.

This chain uses TRBV11-2 with TRBJ2-3; TRBD1 might be the D (6 bases). Trimming removed 6 bases from V and 10 bases from J, with 23 bases in between. CDR1 SGHAT and CDR2 FQNNGV come from the germline V gene. The CDR3 is 15 residues long. Written as DNA, the CDR3 is TGTGCCAGCAGAGGGCGAATCGAGAGGGGGTTGGCGCAGTATTTT. This codes for CASRGRIERGLAQYF.